The clone carrying this T cell receptor (beta chain) has just one count. V lost 7 bases, J lost 7 bases, and 7 bases stayed unmatched. Per germline, CDR1 SNHLY and CDR2 FYNNEI. This CDR3 is 13 amino acids long. The data were obtained in a study of blood T cell repertoires in COVID-19. Study information: COVID-19 samples, acute and convalescent, were from the United States, Italy and Spain. Sample material is recorded as cDNA or gDNA derived from T cells, B-cell-depleted T cells, or PBMCs.

In the original processing: Quantification of nucleated cells was approximated via reference gene primer amplification. This table comes from immunoSEQ multiplex PCR, and its TCRdb copy is limited to in-frame clones, with some not included. V and J calls and clone size are as listed in that table; D and trimming were resolved from the DNA. Among around 210,000 clones listed, 84% were seen once. The origin of this receptor is a human donor in a cohort sampled during active COVID-19. Sequenced input: peripheral blood. The chain recombines TRBV2 with TRBJ1-2; 9 positions agree with TRBD1. The CDR3 nucleotides are TGTGCCAGCAATTTGGACAGGGGAGGTGGCTACACCTTC. It is translated as CASNLDRGGGYTF.